The TCR beta chain described here comes from a study of blood T cells in healthy people across ages. Study summary: Template switching caught about one barcoded beta molecule for each two T cells. Study-level results: Per million T cells, TCR beta diversity dropped about linearly as age rose. It was the long-lived donors that had more naive CD4+ cells and higher diversity than aged donors.

Extracted total RNA amounted to at least 5.5 micrograms for each sample. Through a sample-barcoded 5' primer and a J-beta primer mix, a second PCR was run for roughly 6 to 12 cycles. TCRdb redid the calling of the 5' RACE reads with MiXCR, one entry per CDR3 protein. This sample has 1.5 million to 2 million distinct CDR3 sequences; approximately 28% occur once, and the top ten carry approximately 7.7%. Comments on this clonotype: Its target is unknown.

The germline CDR1 and CDR2 sequences are SGHAT and FQNNGV. The V and J ends lost 5 bases and 3 bases, in that order; junction bases with no gene match: 7. This CDR3 comprises 14 residues. The sample taken for sequencing was blood. This TCR derives from a woman aged 25 to 39 in good health. The rearrangement uses TRBV11-2 and TRBJ2-7; the match to TRBD1 covers 7 bases. The CDR3 sequence is CASSARDSFYEQYF. The CDR3 DNA follows: TGTGCCAGCAGCGCCCGGGACAGTTTCTACGAGCAGTACTTC.